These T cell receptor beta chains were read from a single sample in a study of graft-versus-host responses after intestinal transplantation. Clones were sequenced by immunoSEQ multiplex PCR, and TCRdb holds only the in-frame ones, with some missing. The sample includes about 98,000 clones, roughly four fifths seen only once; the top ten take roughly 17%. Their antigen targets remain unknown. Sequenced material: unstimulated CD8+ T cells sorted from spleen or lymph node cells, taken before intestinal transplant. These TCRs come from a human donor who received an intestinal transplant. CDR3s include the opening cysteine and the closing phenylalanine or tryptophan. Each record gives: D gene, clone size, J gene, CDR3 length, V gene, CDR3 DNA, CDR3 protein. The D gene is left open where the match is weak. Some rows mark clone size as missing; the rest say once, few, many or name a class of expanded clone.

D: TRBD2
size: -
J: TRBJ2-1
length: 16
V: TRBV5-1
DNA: TGCGCCAGCAGCTTCCCCGTCGCTAGCGGGAACAATGAGCAGTTCTTC
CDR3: CASSFPVASGNNEQFF

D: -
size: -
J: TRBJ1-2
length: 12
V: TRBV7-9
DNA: TGTGCCAGCAGCCCCAGGGAGACCAGCTACACCTTC
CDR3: CASSPRETSYTF

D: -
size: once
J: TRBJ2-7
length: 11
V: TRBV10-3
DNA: TGTGCCAGTGGGGGCCCCTACGAGCAGTACTTC
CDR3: CASGGPYEQYF

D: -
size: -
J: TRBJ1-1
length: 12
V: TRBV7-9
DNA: TGTGCCAGCAGCTTAGCCGGGGCTGAAGCTTTCTTT
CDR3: CASSLAGAEAFF

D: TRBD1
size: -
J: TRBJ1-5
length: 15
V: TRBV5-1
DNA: TGCGCCAGCAGCCCGGGACAGGGTTACGATCAGCCCCAGCATTTT
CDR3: CASSPGQGYDQPQHF

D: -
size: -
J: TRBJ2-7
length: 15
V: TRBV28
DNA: TGTGCCAGCAGTTTGGGGGGGGCGAGGTCCTACGAGCAGTACTTC
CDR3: CASSLGGARSYEQYF

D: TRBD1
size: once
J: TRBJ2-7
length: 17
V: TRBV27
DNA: TGTGCCAGCAGTTTAATCCCCCCCCGACAGGGATCCTACGAGCAGTACTTC
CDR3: CASSLIPPRQGSYEQYF

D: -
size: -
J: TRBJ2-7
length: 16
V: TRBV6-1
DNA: TGTGCCAGCAGTGAAGCCCCCTTTCGGGGGACCTACGAGCAGTACTTC
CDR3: CASSEAPFRGTYEQYF

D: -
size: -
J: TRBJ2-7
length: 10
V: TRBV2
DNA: TGTGCCAGCATGGGGAAGCGGGAGTACTTC
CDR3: CASMGKREYF

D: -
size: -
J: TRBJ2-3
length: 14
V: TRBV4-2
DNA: TGTGCCAGCAGCCAAGAAGGTAGCATGGATACGCAGTATTTT
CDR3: CASSQEGSMDTQYF

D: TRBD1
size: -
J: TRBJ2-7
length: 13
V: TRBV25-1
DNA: TGTGCCAGCATCGGGACAGGGGCATACGAGCAGTACTTC
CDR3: CASIGTGAYEQYF

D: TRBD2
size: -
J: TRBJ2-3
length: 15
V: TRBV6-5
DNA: TGTGCCAGCAGCCCGAGCGGGGGCCTGACAGATACGCAGTATTTT
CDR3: CASSPSGGLTDTQYF

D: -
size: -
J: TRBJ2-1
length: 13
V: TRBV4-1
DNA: TGCGCCAGCAGCCCCGTGTTAGGCGATGAGCAGTTCTTC
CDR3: CASSPVLGDEQFF

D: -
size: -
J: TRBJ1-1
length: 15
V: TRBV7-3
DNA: TGTGCCAGCAGCGTGGACGGAACCATGAACACTGAAGCTTTCTTT
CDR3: CASSVDGTMNTEAFF

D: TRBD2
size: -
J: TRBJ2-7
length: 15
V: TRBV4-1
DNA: TGCGCCAGCAGCCCACCGGGACTAGCGGGGTACGAGCAGTACTTC
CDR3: CASSPPGLAGYEQYF

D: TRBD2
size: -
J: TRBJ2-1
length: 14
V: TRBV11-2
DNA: TGTGCCAGCAGCCTGACTAGCGGGGACAATGAGCAGTTCTTC
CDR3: CASSLTSGDNEQFF

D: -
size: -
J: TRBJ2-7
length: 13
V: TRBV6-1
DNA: TGTGCCAGCAGTAGAGGGGACTCCTACGAGCAGTACTTC
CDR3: CASSRGDSYEQYF

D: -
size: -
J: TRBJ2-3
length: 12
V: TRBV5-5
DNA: TGTGCCAGCAGCTCTGGGGGAGATACGCAGTATTTT
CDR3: CASSSGGDTQYF

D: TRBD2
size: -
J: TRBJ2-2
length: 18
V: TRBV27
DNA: TGTGCCTCTCCAGCTAGCGGGGAGTCCCCATACAACACCGGGGAGCTGTTTTTT
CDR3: CASPASGESPYNTGELFF

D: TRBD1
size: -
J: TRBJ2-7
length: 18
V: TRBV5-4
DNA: TGTGCCAGCAGCTTGGTAGGCTACAGGGGGTTTAGCTCCTACGAGCAGTACTTC
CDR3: CASSLVGYRGFSSYEQYF

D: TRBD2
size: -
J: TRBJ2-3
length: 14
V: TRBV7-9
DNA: TGTGCCAGCAGCGCCCTAGCGGGATCAGATACGCAGTATTTT
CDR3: CASSALAGSDTQYF

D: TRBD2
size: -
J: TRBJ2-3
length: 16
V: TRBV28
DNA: TGTGCCAGCAGTTTGCGGGGGGCGCCGGGGACAGATACGCAGTATTTT
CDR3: CASSLRGAPGTDTQYF

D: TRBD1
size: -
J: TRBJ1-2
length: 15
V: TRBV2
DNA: TGTGCCAGCAGTGATGTGACAGGGAGTAACTATGGCTACACCTTC
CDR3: CASSDVTGSNYGYTF

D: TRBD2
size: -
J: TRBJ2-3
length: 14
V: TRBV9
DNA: TGTGCCAGCAGCGTGGGGGGGAGCACAGATACGCAGTATTTT
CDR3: CASSVGGSTDTQYF

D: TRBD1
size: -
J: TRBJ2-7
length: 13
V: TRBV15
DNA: TGTGCCACCGGAGGGACAGGGGCCTACGAGCAGTACTTC
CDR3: CATGGTGAYEQYF

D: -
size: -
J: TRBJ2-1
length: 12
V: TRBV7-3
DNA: TGTGCCAGCAGCTTATACGGGAGTGAGCAGTTCTTC
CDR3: CASSLYGSEQFF

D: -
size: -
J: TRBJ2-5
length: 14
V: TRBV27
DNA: TGTGCCAGCAGTTTATCGGGGGGTGCAGAGACCCAGTACTTC
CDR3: CASSLSGGAETQYF

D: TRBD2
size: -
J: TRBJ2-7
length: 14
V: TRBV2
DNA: TGTGCCAGCAGGGAAGGGACTAGCTCCTACGAGCAGTACTTC
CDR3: CASREGTSSYEQYF

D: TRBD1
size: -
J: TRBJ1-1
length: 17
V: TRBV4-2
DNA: TGTGCCAGCAGCCCCTACAGGGGGCTATTAGTTGACACTGAAGCTTTCTTT
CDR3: CASSPYRGLLVDTEAFF

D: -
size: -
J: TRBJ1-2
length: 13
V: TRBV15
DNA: TGTGCCACCAGCATCCAAACAAGCTATGGCTACACCTTC
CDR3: CATSIQTSYGYTF

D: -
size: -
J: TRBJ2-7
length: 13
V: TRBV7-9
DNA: TGTGCCAGCAGTACGGGGCCCTCCTACGAGCAGTACTTC
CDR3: CASSTGPSYEQYF

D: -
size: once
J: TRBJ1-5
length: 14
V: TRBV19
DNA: TGTGCCAGTAGAACGGGACATGACCATCAGCCCCAGCATTTT
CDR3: CASRTGHDHQPQHF

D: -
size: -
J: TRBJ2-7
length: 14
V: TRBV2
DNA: TGTGCCAGCAGGGACAGTCCCCTCTCCTACGAGCAGTACTTC
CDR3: CASRDSPLSYEQYF

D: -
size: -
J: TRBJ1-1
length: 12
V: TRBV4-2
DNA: TGTGCCAGCAGCCTACCCAGCACTGAAGCTTTCTTT
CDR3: CASSLPSTEAFF

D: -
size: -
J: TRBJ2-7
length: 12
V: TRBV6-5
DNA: TGTGCCAGCAGCCCATCCCGTTACGAGCAGTACTTC
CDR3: CASSPSRYEQYF

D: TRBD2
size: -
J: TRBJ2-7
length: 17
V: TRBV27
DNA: TGTGCCAGCAGTGGGATAGGGACTAGCGGGACTATCTACGAGCAGTACTTC
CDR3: CASSGIGTSGTIYEQYF

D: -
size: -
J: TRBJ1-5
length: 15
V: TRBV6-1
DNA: TGTGCCAGCATGCTCAATCTTGGTGGCAATCAGCCCCAGCATTTT
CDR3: CASMLNLGGNQPQHF

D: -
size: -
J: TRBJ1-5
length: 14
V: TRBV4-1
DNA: TGCGCCAGCAGCCAGGTCCCAGGGAATCAGCCCCAGCATTTT
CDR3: CASSQVPGNQPQHF

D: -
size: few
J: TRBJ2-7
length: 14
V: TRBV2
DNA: TGTGCCAGCTCCCCGGGACTGGGCTACTACGAGCAGTACTTC
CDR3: CASSPGLGYYEQYF

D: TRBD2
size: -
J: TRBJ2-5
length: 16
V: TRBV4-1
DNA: TGCGCCAGCAGCCTACAAGGACTAGACCCTCGAGAGACCCAGTACTTC
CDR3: CASSLQGLDPRETQYF

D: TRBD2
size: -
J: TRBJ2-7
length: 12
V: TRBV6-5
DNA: TGTGCCAGCAGTGGATTAGCGGGCGAGCAGTACTTC
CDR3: CASSGLAGEQYF

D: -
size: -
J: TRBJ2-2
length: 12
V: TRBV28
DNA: TGTGCCAGCGTCTCCATGGCCGGGGAGCTGTTTTTT
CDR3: CASVSMAGELFF

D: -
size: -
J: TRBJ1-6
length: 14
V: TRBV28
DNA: TGTGCCAGCAGTGGACCAACAGGGATTTCACCCCTCCACTTT
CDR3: CASSGPTGISPLHF

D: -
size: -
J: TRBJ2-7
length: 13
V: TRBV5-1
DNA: TGCGCCAGCAGCTTAGGGGCATCCTACGAGCAGTACTTC
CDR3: CASSLGASYEQYF

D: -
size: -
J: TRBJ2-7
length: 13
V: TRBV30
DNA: TGTGCCCATAATCCGAACAGGGTCTACGAGCAGTACTTC
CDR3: CAHNPNRVYEQYF

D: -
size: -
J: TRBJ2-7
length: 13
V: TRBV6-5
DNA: TGTGCCAGCAGTTACGGGACACCCTACGAGCAGTACTTC
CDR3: CASSYGTPYEQYF

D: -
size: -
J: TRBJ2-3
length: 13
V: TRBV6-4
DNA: TGTGCCAGCAGTGACTCCCCCCCAGATACGCAGTATTTT
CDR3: CASSDSPPDTQYF

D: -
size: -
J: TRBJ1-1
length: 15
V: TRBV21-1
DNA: TGTGCCAGCAGCAAACGCGGGACAGGGAACACTGAAGCTTTCTTT
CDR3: CASSKRGTGNTEAFF

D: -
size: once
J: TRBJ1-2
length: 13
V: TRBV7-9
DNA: TGTGCCAGCAGCCACGACGGTAACTATGGCTACACCTTC
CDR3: CASSHDGNYGYTF

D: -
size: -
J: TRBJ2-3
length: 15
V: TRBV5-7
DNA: TGTGCCAGCAGCTTGGAATCGGGGGGCCCAGATACGCAGTATTTT
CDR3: CASSLESGGPDTQYF

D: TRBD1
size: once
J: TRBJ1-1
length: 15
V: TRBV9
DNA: TGTGCCAGCAGCGCCAAGGGACAGGGAGGGTCTGAAGCTTTCTTT
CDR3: CASSAKGQGGSEAFF

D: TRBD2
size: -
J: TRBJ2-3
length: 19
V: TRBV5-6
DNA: TGTGCCAGCAGCGACGCTAGCGGGGGGGCCACAAGGAAGGCAGATACGCAGTATTTT
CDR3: CASSDASGGATRKADTQYF

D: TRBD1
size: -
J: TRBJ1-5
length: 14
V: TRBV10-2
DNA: TGCGCCAGCAGTCTTGACAGGGAAAATCAGCCCCAGCATTTT
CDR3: CASSLDRENQPQHF

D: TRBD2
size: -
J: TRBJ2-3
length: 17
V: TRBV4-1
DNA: TGCGCCAGCAGCCAAGACGGTAGCGGGGGGCCAGGAGATACGCAGTATTTT
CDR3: CASSQDGSGGPGDTQYF